Listed below are T cell receptor beta chains from one sample, sequenced in a study of blood T cell repertoires in COVID-19. Method: immunoSEQ multiplex PCR; TCRdb's copy keeps in-frame clones and lacks some. The data contain about 270,000 clones, approximately 90% of them singletons. Source material: PBMCs or T cells enriched from blood (not recorded which). These receptors were taken from a man aged 40-49 years who had been exposed to COVID-19. CDR3s include the opening cysteine and the closing phenylalanine or tryptophan. The order of the fields is CDR3 DNA, CDR3 protein, clone size, V gene, D gene, J gene. A D gene is named only where the DNA matches it firmly. Some rows have no size entry. The others give once, few or many, or a class for an expanded clone.

TGTGCCAGCAGTTTACCAGAAGAGACCCAGTACTTC,CASSLPEETQYF,.,TRBV28,.,TRBJ2-5
TGTGCCAGCAGCTTAATGGGGCGTCCAGATACGCAGTATTTT,CASSLMGRPDTQYF,.,TRBV7-3,.,TRBJ2-3
TGTGCCAGCAGCGGGGGTAGCGGGAGTCCCTACAATGAGCAGTTCTTC,CASSGGSGSPYNEQFF,.,TRBV9,TRBD2,TRBJ2-1
TGCGCCAGCAGCTCCACAGGGGTGGACACCGGGGAGCTGTTTTTT,CASSSTGVDTGELFF,.,TRBV5-1,TRBD1,TRBJ2-2
TGTGCCAGCAGTTTATTAACAGGGGGTAACGAGCAGTACTTC,CASSLLTGGNEQYF,.,TRBV28,TRBD1,TRBJ2-7
TGCAGCTACAGACAAAACAATGAGCAGTTCTTC,CSYRQNNEQFF,.,TRBV29-1,.,TRBJ2-1
TGTGCCAGTAGTATATCCCTAGCCCGAGGTACTTACAATGAGCAGTTCTTC,CASSISLARGTYNEQFF,.,TRBV19,.,TRBJ2-1
TGCGCCAGCAGCCGAGGACAGGGGGCAAACACTGAAGCTTTCTTT,CASSRGQGANTEAFF,.,TRBV4-1,TRBD1,TRBJ1-1
TGTGCCAGCTCACCACGTAATCAGGGTGACCCTGAAGCTTTCTTT,CASSPRNQGDPEAFF,.,TRBV18,.,TRBJ1-1
TGCGCCAGCAGGGAGGGGGCGAATAGCAATCAGCCCCAGCATTTT,CASREGANSNQPQHF,.,TRBV5-1,TRBD1,TRBJ1-5
TGCAGTGCTAGTCAGGGAGGGGGAAACACCATATATTTT,CSASQGGGNTIYF,once,TRBV20-1,.,TRBJ1-3
TGCAGCGTTGTTAGACAGGGGATGCGGGGCTACACCTTC,CSVVRQGMRGYTF,once,TRBV29-1,TRBD1,TRBJ1-2
TGTGCCACCAGTGCAACTTCAAGCTCCTACAATGAGCAGTTCTTC,CATSATSSSYNEQFF,.,TRBV24-1,.,TRBJ2-1
TGTGCCAGCAGCTTAGTTTACATTCCCGACTACGAGCAGTACTTC,CASSLVYIPDYEQYF,.,TRBV11-3,.,TRBJ2-7
TGTGCCAGTAGTATCACTCCCGGGGAGCTGTTTTTT,CASSITPGELFF,.,TRBV19,.,TRBJ2-2
TGTGCCAGCAGTCGACAGCTCTCCTACGAGCAGTACTTC,CASSRQLSYEQYF,.,TRBV6-5,.,TRBJ2-7
TGTGCCAGCAGCCACCCCCGGAGCGAGCAAATTAGCACAGATACGCAGTATTTT,CASSHPRSEQISTDTQYF,.,TRBV9,.,TRBJ2-3
TGTGCCAGTAAGAGCTCTGGGGCCAACGTCCTGACTTTC,CASKSSGANVLTF,.,TRBV19,.,TRBJ2-6